This TCR beta chain is from a study of blood T cell repertoires in COVID-19. In the original processing: Nucleated cell number was recorded as an estimate derived from reference gene primer amplification. Libraries were prepared by immunoSEQ multiplex PCR; TCRdb keeps only in-frame clonotypes and omits some of them. V, J and clone size were drawn from that table, and D and trimming were deduced from the DNA. The table has 250,000 to 400,000 clones, more than 70% seen once. CDR3 length: 14 residues. Trimming removed 4 bases from V and 0 bases from J, with 10 bases in between. CDR1 is SGHKS and CDR2 is YYEKEE in the germline V gene (reference sequence).

The sequenced material came from peripheral blood. This sequence originates from a woman aged 30 to 39 with COVID-19, enrolled during active disease. The rearrangement joins TRBV5-5 to TRBJ1-1; no clear D. The CDR3 region is CASSPRALNTEAFF. In DNA, the CDR3 is TGTGCCAGCAGCCCGAGGGCCTTGAACACTGAAGCTTTCTTT.